The 32 T cell receptor beta chains given below trace back to one sample, sequenced in a study of CXCR3-negative and CXCR3-positive naive CD8 T cells. Preparation of TRB cDNA libraries relied on 5' RACE carrying UMI labels. TCRdb re-called the 5' RACE reads; one entry per CDR3 protein, DNA not given. Here the sample table reports some 130,000 distinct CDR3 sequences. Material for sequencing was naive CXCR3- CD8+ T cells from blood. Subset denoted: CD45RO-CCR7+CD27+CD95- naive CD8+ T cells lacking CXCR3 (TNR3-). The receptors were gathered from a human donor in good health. Some clones in this sample may be carry-over from other donors' samples.

The V and J genes are TRBV28 and TRBJ1-1; as DNA is missing, the TRBD1 call by TCRdb cannot be tested. Germline V gene data show CDR1 as MDHEN and CDR2 as SYDVKM. The CDR3 consists of 12 residues. The CDR3 sequence is CASSPPGYGAFF.

The V gene is TRBV20-1, the J gene TRBJ1-2. Germline V lookup: CDR1 DFQATT, CDR2 SNEGSKA (reference sequence). The CDR3 runs to 12 residues. The CDR3 sequence is CSALVQVYGYTF.

The rearrangement uses TRBV11-2 and TRBJ2-3; the TRBD1 assignment by TCRdb is unverifiable without DNA. The CDR3 sequence is 15 residues long. CDR1 and CDR2 from the germline V gene are SGHAT and FQNNGV. CDR3 sequence: CASSLEGGPPDTQYF.

This chain links TRBV3-1 with TRBJ1-2; lacking DNA, the TRBD1 call made by TCRdb goes unchecked. Germline V gives CDR1 LGHDT, CDR2 YNNKEL (reference sequence). There are 17 residues in the CDR3. The CDR3 sequence is CASTPRLTPGQVYGYTF.

The rearrangement links TRBV6-4 to TRBJ2-2. Germline loops: CDR1 MRHNA, CDR2 SNTAGT. This CDR3 spans 13 amino acids. The CDR3 is CASSEGNTGELFF.

J is TRBJ2-5 and V is TRBV27; TCRdb's D call of TRBD1 is untestable without DNA. The CDR3 runs to 15 residues. Germline V gene lookup returns CDR1 MNHEY and CDR2 SMNVEV (reference sequence). CDR3 region: CASSLSSDSQETQYF.

The chain links TRBV9 to TRBJ2-1; TCRdb selects TRBD2, and the lack of DNA leaves this call unchecked. The CDR3 extends over 15 amino acids. Per the germline V gene, CDR1 is SGDLS and CDR2 is YYNGEE. The CDR3 loop is CASSPGLTTHNEQFF.

The chain carries TRBV3-1 and TRBJ2-4; lacking DNA, the TRBD1 call made by TCRdb goes unchecked. Germline V gene data show CDR1 as LGHDT and CDR2 as YNNKEL (reference sequence). The length of the CDR3 is 14 residues. The CDR3 spells CASSQGTEENIQYF.

The chain links TRBV4-3 to TRBJ1-2. Germline assignment: CDR1 LGHNA and CDR2 YSLEER. The CDR3 contains 15 residues. CDR3 protein: CASSQETTTNYGYTF.

This chain's CDR3 is CSVDFPGELYGYTF. V usage is TRBV29-1 and J usage is TRBJ1-2; TCRdb gives TRBD1 as the D gene, but with no DNA this cannot be confirmed. CDR3 size: 14 residues. Per the germline V gene, CDR1 is SQVTM and CDR2 is ANQGSEA.

The chain links TRBV11-2 to TRBJ1-1; the TCRdb call, TRBD1, lacks DNA for checking. The CDR3 sequence is 13 residues long. The V gene's germline CDR1 is SGHAT and CDR2 FQNNGV. Here the CDR3 reads CASSLGSGAEAFF.

The chain combines TRBV29-1 with TRBJ2-7; TCRdb lists TRBD2, though no DNA is available to test this call. The length of the CDR3 is 13 residues. The germline gives CDR1 SQVTM, CDR2 ANQGSEA. The CDR3 is CSVAAGLSYEQYF.

This rearrangement joins TRBV6-5 to TRBJ2-3; TCRdb lists TRBD2, though no DNA is available to test this call. The CDR3 has 15 amino acids. Germline V gives CDR1 MNHEY, CDR2 SVGAGI. CDR3 region: CASSYRPSDRATQYF.

V usage is TRBV7-6 and J usage is TRBJ2-1; the TCRdb D gene call, TRBD2, has no DNA to confirm it. The CDR3 has 16 amino acids. The germline V gene has CDR1 SGHVS and CDR2 FNYEAQ. The CDR3 sequence is CASSSRTSGGYNEQFF.

The chain uses TRBV28 and TRBJ2-6; TCRdb outputs TRBD1, but without DNA this stays unchecked. Per germline, CDR1 MDHEN and CDR2 SYDVKM. This CDR3 is built from 17 residues. CDR3 sequence: CASSLRGGNSGANVLTF.

The rearrangement uses TRBV12-3 or TRBV12-4 and TRBJ2-3; TCRdb names TRBD1, which stays unverified in the absence of DNA. This CDR3 region has 13 residues. CDR3 sequence: CASSHHGGDTQYF.

The V call is TRBV4-1, the J call TRBJ2-2; TCRdb picks TRBD1, but there is no DNA to check that call. The CDR3 covers 16 residues. Germline V gene data show CDR1 as MGHRA and CDR2 as YSYEKL. The chain's CDR3 is CASIQALPRDTGELFF.

The chain couples TRBV6-5 to TRBJ2-3; TCRdb indicates TRBD1, and absent DNA this call remains unverified. The CDR3 is 15 residues long. Germline CDR1 reads MNHEY; CDR2 reads SVGAGI. CDR3 protein: CASSRSGTGDDTQYF.

The genes are TRBV6-6 and TRBJ2-7; TCRdb's D gene call, TRBD1, goes unchecked for lack of DNA. This CDR3 spans 14 amino acids. Germline V gene lookup returns CDR1 MNHNY and CDR2 SVGAGI (reference sequence). CDR3 amino acids: CASTDPGHTYEQYF.

The rearrangement joins TRBV7-9 to TRBJ1-1. CDR1 is SEHNR and CDR2 is FQNEAQ in the germline V gene (reference sequence). CDR3 length: 16 amino acids. The chain's CDR3 is CASSPRGSVSSPEAFF.

The chain is built from TRBV4-1 and TRBJ2-7; TCRdb selects TRBD1, and the lack of DNA leaves this call unchecked. The CDR3 covers 14 residues. Germline values: CDR1 MGHRA, CDR2 YSYEKL. The CDR3 sequence is CASSPLGGSHEQYF.

The CDR3 here is CATSRGFGGGSETQYF. The gene calls are TRBV15 and TRBJ2-5; the D call from TCRdb, TRBD2, cannot be confirmed without DNA. CDR1 LNHNV and CDR2 YYDKDF come from the germline V gene (reference sequence). There are 16 residues in the CDR3.

The chain carries TRBV6-2 or TRBV6-3 and TRBJ2-7; as DNA is missing, the TRBD2 call by TCRdb cannot be tested. Germline CDR1 is MNHEY and CDR2 is SVGEGT. The CDR3 contains 17 residues. The CDR3 region is CASSYFVVGEGLDEQYF.

The V and J genes are TRBV11-2 and TRBJ2-7. CDR3 length: 14 residues. The germline CDR1 and CDR2 sequences are SGHAT and FQNNGV. This CDR3 is CASSFASSVNEQYF.

V gene TRBV27 combines with J gene TRBJ1-5. CDR3 length equals 15 residues. In germline, CDR1 is MNHEY, CDR2 SMNVEV (reference sequence). The CDR3 sequence: CASSLRGAGNQPQHF.

V is TRBV6-5 and J is TRBJ1-3; TCRdb names TRBD1, which stays unverified in the absence of DNA. This CDR3 region has 15 residues. The germline V gene has CDR1 MNHEY and CDR2 SVGAGI. The CDR3 sequence is CARSGRNLSGNTIYF.

The genes are TRBV11-2 and TRBJ2-1; without DNA, the TCRdb call of TRBD1 cannot be checked. Germline V gives CDR1 SGHAT, CDR2 FQNNGV. The CDR3 length is 16 residues. The CDR3 sequence: CASSPTHRGEYNEQFF. The variable domain in full, completed from reference TRBV11-2 and TRBJ2-1, reads EAGVAQSPRYKIIEKRQSVAFWCNPISGHATLYWYQQILGQGPKLLIQFQNNGVVDDSQLPKDRFSAERLKGVDSTLKIQPAKLEDSAVYLCASSPTHRGEYNEQFFGPGTRLTVL.

V is TRBV29-1 and J is TRBJ2-7; as DNA is missing, the TRBD1 call by TCRdb cannot be tested. Germline-derived CDR1 and CDR2 are SQVTM and ANQGSEA. This CDR3 comprises 13 residues. The CDR3 loop is CSVRGGTLYEQYF.

The chain couples TRBV4-1 to TRBJ1-2. CDR3 length equals 16 residues. Germline values: CDR1 MGHRA, CDR2 YSYEKL. CDR3 in amino acids: CASSQDRKEPVYGYTF.

V is TRBV29-1 and J is TRBJ2-5; the D call from TCRdb, TRBD1, cannot be confirmed without DNA. This CDR3 spans 15 amino acids. The germline V gene has CDR1 SQVTM and CDR2 ANQGSEA. The CDR3 region is CSGKGHYPDGETQYF.

The chain carries TRBV7-8 and TRBJ2-5; TCRdb reports TRBD2, a call that lacks DNA to check it against. The CDR3 spans 16 residues. Germline V gene lookup returns CDR1 SGHVS and CDR2 FQNEAQ. The CDR3 spells CAGGTEGFYVQETQYF.

The V and J genes are TRBV7-9 and TRBJ1-4. CDR3 size: 11 residues. Germline V gene lookup returns CDR1 SEHNR and CDR2 FQNEAQ (reference sequence). The CDR3 loop is CASRLNEKLFF.